Below, one T cell receptor (beta chain) is given with its context. The sample is drawn from a study of blood T cell repertoires in COVID-19. Overall study context: Sites across the United States, Italy and Spain contributed samples from acute and convalescent COVID-19. Sources were T cells, B-cell-depleted T cells, or PBMCs; the material itself was cDNA or gDNA.

CDR3 size: 14 residues. CDR1 is SGDLS and CDR2 is YYNGEE in the germline V gene. With 0 bases clipped from V and 8 bases from J, the junction kept 5 bases outside the gene matches. Original handling: Estimates of nucleated cell counts were drawn from the amplification of reference gene primers. The method was immunoSEQ multiplex PCR; TCRdb's version includes in-frame clones alone and lacks a portion of them. Clone size and the V and J calls come from that table; the DNA yielded D and trimming. Found here are fewer than 400,000 clones, about 88% of them singletons; the top ten hold about 2.9%. This TCR was sampled from a human donor in a cohort sampled during active COVID-19. Sequenced input: peripheral blood. This rearrangement joins TRBV9 to TRBJ2-1, with 7 bases that match TRBD2. The DNA of the CDR3 is TGTGCCAGCAGCGTAGTCGGCGGGGGTTATGAGCAGTTCTTC. Protein sequence: CASSVVGGGYEQFF.